Sequencing of this T cell receptor (beta chain) was carried out in a study of CXCR3-negative and CXCR3-positive naive CD8 T cells. Study-wide results and limits: Relative to memory CD8+ cells, whose diversity was much lower, both naive subsets had comparably high diversity. Similar TRBV-TRBJ gene usage was seen in naive CXCR3-negative and CXCR3-positive cells, but not in memory cells.

With respect to this clonotype: Antigen unknown.

UMI-labeled TRB cDNA libraries were prepared by 5' RACE. From its re-call of the 5' RACE reads, TCRdb lists each CDR3 protein once, without DNA. This sample's clone table lists about 40,000 distinct CDR3 sequences. CDR3 length: 16 amino acids. The germline gives CDR1 SGHRS, CDR2 YFSETQ. Triplicate sorts, 300,000 cells apiece, were made for each CD8+ T cell subset. The TCR originated in a human donor in good health. Some clones in this sample may be carry-over from other donors' samples. The sample taken for sequencing was memory CD8+ T cells from blood. The rearrangement links TRBV5-1 to TRBJ2-7; the TRBD1 assignment by TCRdb is unverifiable without DNA. This CDR3 reads CASSAGQGLSSYEQYF.